This T cell receptor (beta chain) was identified during a study of a mutant IDH1 vaccine in newly diagnosed glioma. This table comes from immunoSEQ multiplex PCR, and its TCRdb copy is limited to in-frame clones, with some not included. The table shows roughly 42,000 clones, with 70% to 90% occurring only once. Germline V gene lookup returns CDR1 LNHDA and CDR2 SQIVND (reference sequence). The V and J ends lost 4 bases and 0 bases respectively, with 11 bases between them. The CDR3 is 15 residues long. Indicated time point: week 5, during vaccination. In the vaccine, a single dose held 300 ug of the mutant IDH1 20-mer peptide, along with topical imiquimod. For this clone: The antigen remains unidentified.

The source is a man in his forties or fifties with glioma. The sample in question was PBMCs, obtained from a glioma patient whose treatment included an IDH1 peptide vaccine. The V call is TRBV19, the J call TRBJ2-3, with D possibly being TRBD2 (6 bases). DNA of the CDR3: TGTGCCAGTAGTACGCAGGAGGGTAGCACAGATACGCAGTATTTT. It translates to CASSTQEGSTDTQYF. Based on the CDR3 plus reference TRBV19 and TRBJ2-3, the full variable domain is DGGITQSPKYLFRKEGQNVTLSCEQNLNHDAMYWYRQDPGQGLRLIYYSQIVNDFQKGDIAEGYSVSREKKESFPLTVTSAQKNPTAFYLCASSTQEGSTDTQYFGPGTRLTVL.